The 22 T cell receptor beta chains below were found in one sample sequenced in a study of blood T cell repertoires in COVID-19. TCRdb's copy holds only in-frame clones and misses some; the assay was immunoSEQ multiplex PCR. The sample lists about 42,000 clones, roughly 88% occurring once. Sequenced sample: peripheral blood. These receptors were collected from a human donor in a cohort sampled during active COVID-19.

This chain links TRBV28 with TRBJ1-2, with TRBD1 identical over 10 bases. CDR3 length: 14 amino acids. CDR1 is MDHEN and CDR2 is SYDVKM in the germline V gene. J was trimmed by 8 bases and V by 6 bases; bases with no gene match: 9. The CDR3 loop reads CASSGGQGVIGYTF. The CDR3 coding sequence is TGTGCCAGCAGCGGTGGACAGGGGGTGATAGGCTACACCTTC.

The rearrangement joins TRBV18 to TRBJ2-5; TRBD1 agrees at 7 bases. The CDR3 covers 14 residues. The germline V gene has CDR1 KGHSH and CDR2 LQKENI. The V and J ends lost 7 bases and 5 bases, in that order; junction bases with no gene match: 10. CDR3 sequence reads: CASFATGPSETQYF. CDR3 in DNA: TGTGCCAGCTTTGCGACAGGGCCGTCGGAGACCCAGTACTTC.

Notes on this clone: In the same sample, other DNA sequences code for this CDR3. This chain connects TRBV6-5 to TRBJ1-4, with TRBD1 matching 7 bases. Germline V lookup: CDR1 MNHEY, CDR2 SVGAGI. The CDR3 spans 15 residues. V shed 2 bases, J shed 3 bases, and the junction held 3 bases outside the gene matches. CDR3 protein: CASSYAGQPNEKLFF. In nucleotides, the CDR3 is TGTGCCAGCAGTTACGCGGGACAGCCTAATGAAAAACTGTTTTTT.

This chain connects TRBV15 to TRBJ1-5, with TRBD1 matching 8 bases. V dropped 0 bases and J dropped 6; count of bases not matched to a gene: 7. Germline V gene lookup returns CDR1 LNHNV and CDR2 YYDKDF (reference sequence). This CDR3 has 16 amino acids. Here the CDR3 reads CATSRDWAGGPQPQHF. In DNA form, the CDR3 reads TGTGCCACCAGCAGAGATTGGGCAGGGGGCCCTCAGCCCCAGCATTTT.

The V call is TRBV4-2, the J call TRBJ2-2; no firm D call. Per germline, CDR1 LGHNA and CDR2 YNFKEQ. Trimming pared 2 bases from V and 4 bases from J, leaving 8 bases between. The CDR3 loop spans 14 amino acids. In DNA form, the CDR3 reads TGTGCCAGCAGCCAACGGCCTAGCACCGGGGAGCTGTTTTTT. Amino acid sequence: CASSQRPSTGELFF.

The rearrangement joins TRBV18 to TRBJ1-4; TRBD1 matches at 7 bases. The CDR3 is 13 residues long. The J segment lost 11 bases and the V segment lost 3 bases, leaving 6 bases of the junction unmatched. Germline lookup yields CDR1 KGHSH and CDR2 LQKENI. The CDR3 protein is CASSPRQGGKLFF. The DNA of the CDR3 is TGTGCCAGCTCACCCCGACAGGGTGGGAAACTGTTTTTT.

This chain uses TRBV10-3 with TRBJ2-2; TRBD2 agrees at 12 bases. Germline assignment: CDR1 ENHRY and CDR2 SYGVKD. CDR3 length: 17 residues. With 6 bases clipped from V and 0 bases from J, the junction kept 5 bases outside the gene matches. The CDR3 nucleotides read TGTGCCATCAGGGAACTAGCGGGGGGCCCGAACACCGGGGAGCTGTTTTTT. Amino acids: CAIRELAGGPNTGELFF.

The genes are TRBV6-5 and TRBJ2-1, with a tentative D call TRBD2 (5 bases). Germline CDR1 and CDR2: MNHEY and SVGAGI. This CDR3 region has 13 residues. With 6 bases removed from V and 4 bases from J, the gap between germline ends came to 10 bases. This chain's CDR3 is CASRGAGYNEQFF. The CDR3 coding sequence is TGTGCCAGCAGGGGAGCAGGATACAATGAGCAGTTCTTC.

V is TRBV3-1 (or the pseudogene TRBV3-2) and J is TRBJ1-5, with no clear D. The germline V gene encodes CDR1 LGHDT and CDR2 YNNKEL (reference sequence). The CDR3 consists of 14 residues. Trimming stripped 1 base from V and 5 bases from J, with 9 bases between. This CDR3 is CASSQGHGDQPQHF. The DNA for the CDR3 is TGTGCCAGCAGCCAAGGTCACGGTGATCAGCCCCAGCATTTT.

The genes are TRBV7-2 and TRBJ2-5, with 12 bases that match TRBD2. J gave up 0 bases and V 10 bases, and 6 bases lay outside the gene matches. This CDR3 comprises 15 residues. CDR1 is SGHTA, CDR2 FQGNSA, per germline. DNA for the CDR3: TGTGCCACCCTTCGACTAGCGGGGGACCAAGAGACCCAGTACTTC. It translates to CATLRLAGDQETQYF.

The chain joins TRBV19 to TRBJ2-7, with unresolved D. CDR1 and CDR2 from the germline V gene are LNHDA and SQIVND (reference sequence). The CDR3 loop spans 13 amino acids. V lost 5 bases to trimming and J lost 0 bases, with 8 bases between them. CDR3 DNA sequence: TGTGCCAGTAGTCTACAGATCTCCTACGAGCAGTACTTC. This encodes CASSLQISYEQYF. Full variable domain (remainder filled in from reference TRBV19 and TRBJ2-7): DGGITQSPKYLFRKEGQNVTLSCEQNLNHDAMYWYRQDPGQGLRLIYYSQIVNDFQKGDIAEGYSVSREKKESFPLTVTSAQKNPTAFYLCASSLQISYEQYFGPGTRLTVT.

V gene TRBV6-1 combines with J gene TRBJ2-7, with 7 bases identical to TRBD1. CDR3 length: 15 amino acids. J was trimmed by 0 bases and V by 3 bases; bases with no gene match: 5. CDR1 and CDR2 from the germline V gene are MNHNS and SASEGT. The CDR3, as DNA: TGTGCCAGCAGTGACCCGGGACAGAGCTCCTACGAGCAGTACTTC. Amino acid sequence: CASSDPGQSSYEQYF.

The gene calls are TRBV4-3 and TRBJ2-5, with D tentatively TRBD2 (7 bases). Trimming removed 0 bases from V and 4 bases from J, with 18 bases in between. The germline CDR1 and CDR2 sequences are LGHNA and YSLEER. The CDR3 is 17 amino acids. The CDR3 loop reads CASSQDTPMGGRETQYF. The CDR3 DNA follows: TGCGCCAGCAGCCAAGATACCCCAATGGGGGGGCGAGAGACCCAGTACTTC.

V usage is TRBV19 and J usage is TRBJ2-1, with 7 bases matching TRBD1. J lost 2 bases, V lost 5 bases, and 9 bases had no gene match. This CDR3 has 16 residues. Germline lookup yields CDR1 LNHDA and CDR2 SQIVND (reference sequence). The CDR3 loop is CASSSTGTEAYNEQFF. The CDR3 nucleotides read TGTGCCAGTAGTTCCACCGGGACAGAGGCCTACAATGAGCAGTTCTTC.

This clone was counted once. The CDR3 spells CASSVMASGETGELFF. The CDR3 region has the DNA TGTGCCAGCAGCGTGATGGCTAGCGGGGAAACCGGGGAGCTGTTTTTT. The V call is TRBV5-5, the J call TRBJ2-2, with 9 bases aligning to TRBD2. The CDR3 totals 16 residues. Trimming took 4 bases from V and 5 from J; bases not matched to a gene: 9. Germline loops: CDR1 SGHKS, CDR2 YYEKEE (reference sequence).

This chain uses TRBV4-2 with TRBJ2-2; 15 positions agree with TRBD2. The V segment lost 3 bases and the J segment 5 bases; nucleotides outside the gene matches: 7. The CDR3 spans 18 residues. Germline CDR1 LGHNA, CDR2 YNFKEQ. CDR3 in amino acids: CASSQRTSGGAGTGELFF. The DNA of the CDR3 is TGTGCCAGCAGCCAGCGGACTAGCGGGGGGGCAGGGACCGGGGAGCTGTTTTTT.

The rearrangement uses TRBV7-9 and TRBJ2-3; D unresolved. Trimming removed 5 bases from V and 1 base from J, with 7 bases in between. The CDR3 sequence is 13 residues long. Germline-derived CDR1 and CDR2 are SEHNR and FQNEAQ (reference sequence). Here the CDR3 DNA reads TGTGCCAGCAGCCGTACAGGCACAGATACGCAGTATTTT. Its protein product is CASSRTGTDTQYF.

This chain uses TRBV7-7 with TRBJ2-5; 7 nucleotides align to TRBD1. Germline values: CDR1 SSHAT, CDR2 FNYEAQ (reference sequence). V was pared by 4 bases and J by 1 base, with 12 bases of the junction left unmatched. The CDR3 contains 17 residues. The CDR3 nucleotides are TGTGCCAGCAGCTCGACCCGGAGAGACAGGGCCCAAGAGACCCAGTACTTC. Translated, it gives CASSSTRRDRAQETQYF.

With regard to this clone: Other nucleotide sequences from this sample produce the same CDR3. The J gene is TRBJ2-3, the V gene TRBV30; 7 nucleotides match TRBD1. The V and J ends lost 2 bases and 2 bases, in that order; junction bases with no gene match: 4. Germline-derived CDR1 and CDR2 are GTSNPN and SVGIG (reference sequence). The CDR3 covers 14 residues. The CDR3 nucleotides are TGTGCCTGGAGTTTAACAGGGGACACAGATACGCAGTATTTT. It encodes CAWSLTGDTDTQYF.

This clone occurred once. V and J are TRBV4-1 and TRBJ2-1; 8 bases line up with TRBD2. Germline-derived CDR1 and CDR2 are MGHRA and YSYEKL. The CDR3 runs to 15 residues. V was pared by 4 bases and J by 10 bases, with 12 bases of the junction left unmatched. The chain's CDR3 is CASSPLGSGVREQFF. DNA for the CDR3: TGCGCCAGCAGCCCCTTGGGTAGCGGGGTTCGGGAGCAGTTCTTC.

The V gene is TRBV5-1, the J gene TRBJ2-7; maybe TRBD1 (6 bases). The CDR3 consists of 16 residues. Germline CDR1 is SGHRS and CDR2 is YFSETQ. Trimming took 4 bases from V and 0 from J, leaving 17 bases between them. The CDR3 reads CASSPSTGTNSYEQYF. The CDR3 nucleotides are TGCGCCAGCAGCCCCTCAACCGGGACAAACTCCTACGAGCAGTACTTC.

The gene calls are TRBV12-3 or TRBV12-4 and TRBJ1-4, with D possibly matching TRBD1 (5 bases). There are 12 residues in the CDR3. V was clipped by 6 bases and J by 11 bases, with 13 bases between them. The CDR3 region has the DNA TGTGCCAGCAGCCAGGGCCACGGGAAACTGTTTTTT. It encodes CASSQGHGKLFF.